Presented here are 17 T cell receptor beta chains from one specimen sequenced in a study of blood T cell repertoires in COVID-19. Profiling relied on immunoSEQ multiplex PCR, and the TCRdb table lists in-frame clones only, not all of them. The table records a few hundred thousand clones, approximately 81% of them present only once. The sequenced sample was peripheral blood. These receptors came from a woman in her late teens or twenties with acute or convalescent COVID-19.

Here the CDR3 reads CASSLRDFTGELFF. In nucleotides, the CDR3 is TGTGCCAGCAGTCTCCGGGACTTCACCGGGGAGCTGTTTTTT. The chain links TRBV6-5 to TRBJ2-2; maybe TRBD2 (6 bases). V dropped 5 bases and J dropped 4 bases, with 11 bases sitting between them. The germline gives CDR1 MNHEY, CDR2 SVGAGI. This CDR3 is built from 14 residues.

Note on this clone: Other DNA sequences in the same sample also yield this CDR3. The chain recombines TRBV6-5 with TRBJ2-5; perhaps TRBD2 as D (6 bases). The CDR3 contains 14 residues. Germline CDR1 and CDR2: MNHEY and SVGAGI. The ends were cut back, 2 bases at V and 2 bases at J, with 9 bases in the middle. In DNA, the CDR3 is TGTGCCAGCAGTTACGGCGGGACTCAAGAGACCCAGTACTTC. This codes for CASSYGGTQETQYF.

The J gene is TRBJ2-1, the V gene TRBV7-2, with a tentative D call TRBD1 (6 bases). Deletions cut 6 bases from V and 6 bases from J, with 12 bases between. Germline CDR1 SGHTA, CDR2 FQGNSA. The CDR3 has 13 residues. The CDR3 coding sequence is TGTGCCAGCAGAACAGGGACCGGCAATGAGCAGTTCTTC. It translates to CASRTGTGNEQFF.

This chain links TRBV11-2 with TRBJ2-7; tentative D call: TRBD2 (6 bases). Between the trimmed V and J ends, which lost 5 bases and 5 bases, there was a span of 19 bases. Germline V CDR1 and CDR2: SGHAT, FQNNGV. The CDR3 totals 15 residues. CDR3 coding DNA: TGTGCCAGCAGCCCGGGGCTTGGAGGGATCGACGAGCAGTACTTC. This codes for CASSPGLGGIDEQYF.

V gene TRBV3-1 (or the pseudogene TRBV3-2) combines with J gene TRBJ1-3; 9 nucleotides line up with TRBD1. The CDR3 runs 15 residues. Trimming at V came to 5 bases and at J to 5 bases, leaving 7 bases not matched to a gene. Germline CDR1 reads LGHDT; CDR2 reads YNNKEL (reference sequence). The CDR3 protein is CASSSGQGYRNTIYF. As DNA, the CDR3 is TGTGCCAGCAGCTCGGGACAGGGTTATAGAAACACCATATATTTT.

This chain connects TRBV24-1 to TRBJ2-1; 11 positions match TRBD2. There are 18 residues in the CDR3. The germline V gene encodes CDR1 KGHDR and CDR2 SFDVKD. The J segment lost 0 bases and the V segment lost 4 bases, leaving 7 bases of the junction unmatched. The CDR3 nucleotides are TGTGCCACCAGTGACCGGACTAGCGGGTTCAGCTCCTACAATGAGCAGTTCTTC. It yields the protein CATSDRTSGFSSYNEQFF.

The chain recombines TRBV7-6 with TRBJ2-7; perhaps TRBD2 as D (5 bases). This CDR3 comprises 14 residues. Germline values: CDR1 SGHVS, CDR2 FNYEAQ. Trimming took off 5 bases at V and 2 bases at J, with 13 bases between the two ends. DNA for the CDR3: TGTGCCAGCAGCCCCGGACTGTCTACCTACGAGCAGTACTTC. This encodes CASSPGLSTYEQYF.

This clone was seen a handful of times. The chain recombines TRBV2 with TRBJ1-1; D call uncertain. V gave up 3 bases and J gave up 0 bases, with 14 bases separating them. The CDR3 runs 16 residues. Germline-derived CDR1 and CDR2 are SNHLY and FYNNEI. The CDR3 protein is CASSERGLIMNTEAFF. DNA of the CDR3: TGTGCCAGCAGTGAGCGAGGGCTTATCATGAACACTGAAGCTTTCTTT.

V and J are TRBV7-8 and TRBJ1-5; perhaps TRBD1 as D (5 bases). V was trimmed by 4 bases and J by 5 bases, leaving 12 bases between them. The germline CDR1 and CDR2 sequences are SGHVS and FQNEAQ. The CDR3 is 14 residues long. Written as DNA, the CDR3 is TGTGCCAGCAGCTACCGACAGACCGATCAGCCCCAGCATTTT. The encoded protein is CASSYRQTDQPQHF.

The DNA of the CDR3 is TGTGCCAGCTCGCCTGGGACAGGGAGTTATGGCTACACCTTC. This gives the protein CASSPGTGSYGYTF. The gene calls are TRBV27 and TRBJ1-2; 9 nucleotides match TRBD1. This CDR3 region has 14 residues. With V trimmed by 8 bases and J by 5 bases, 9 bases remained unmatched. Germline V gives CDR1 MNHEY, CDR2 SMNVEV (reference sequence).

In this sample, this clone turned up once. The chain couples TRBV28 to TRBJ2-7; D perhaps matches TRBD2 (6 bases). CDR1 and CDR2 from the germline V gene are MDHEN and SYDVKM. This CDR3 has 15 residues. The V gene lost 7 bases and the J gene lost 2 bases, with 18 bases spanning the gap. The CDR3 loop is CASTLGPGGTYEQYF. As DNA, the CDR3 is TGTGCCAGCACCCTCGGGCCCGGGGGAACCTACGAGCAGTACTTC.

The chain couples TRBV13 to TRBJ1-2; D gene ambiguous. V shed 2 bases and J shed 4 bases, with 11 bases lying between them. CDR3 size: 14 residues. Germline V lookup: CDR1 PRHDT, CDR2 FYEKMQ (reference sequence). Here the CDR3 DNA reads TGTGCCAGCAGCTTACGGGGAGTCCTCTATGGCTACACCTTC. Its protein product is CASSLRGVLYGYTF.

The chain links TRBV7-3 to TRBJ2-7; 10 bases agree with TRBD1. The CDR3 extends over 14 amino acids. The V gene end was trimmed by 8 bases and the J gene end by 2 bases; junction bases not matched to a gene: 6. Germline CDR1 reads SGHTA; CDR2 reads FQGTGA. The CDR3 DNA reads TGTGCCAGCTGGCCCGGGACAGGGGCCTACGAGCAGTACTTC. This codes for CASWPGTGAYEQYF.

The V gene is TRBV15, the J gene TRBJ1-6, with D unresolved. The CDR3 runs 15 residues. Germline V CDR1 and CDR2: LNHNV, YYDKDF (reference sequence). Trimming left V 0 bases short and J 5 bases short, with 8 bases between. The CDR3 here is CATSRDGQDNSPLHF. The CDR3 bases are TGTGCCACCAGCAGAGATGGGCAGGATAATTCACCCCTCCACTTT.

The chain uses TRBV2 and TRBJ1-2, with 7 positions matching TRBD1. After removal of 4 bases from V and 1 base from J, the junction contained 9 bases not matched to a gene. The germline V gene encodes CDR1 SNHLY and CDR2 FYNNEI. The length of the CDR3 is 16 residues. CDR3 sequence: CASSVYGQDSNYGYTF. The CDR3 bases are TGTGCCAGCAGTGTTTACGGACAGGATAGTAACTATGGCTACACCTTC.

This chain joins TRBV5-1 and TRBJ1-2; weak D call: TRBD1 (5 bases). The CDR3 is 13 residues long. The germline V gene has CDR1 SGHRS and CDR2 YFSETQ. V was cut by 4 bases and J by 4 bases, with 11 bases left in between. Here the CDR3 DNA reads TGCGCCAGCAGCCCTGGACAAGTCTATGGCTACACCTTC. The encoded protein is CASSPGQVYGYTF. Supplemented by reference TRBV5-1 and TRBJ1-2, the full variable domain reads KAGVTQTPRYLIKTRGQQVTLSCSPISGHRSVSWYQQTPGQGLQFLFEYFSETQRNKGNFPGRFSGRQFSNSRSEMNVSTLELGDSALYLCASSPGQVYGYTFGSGTRLTVV.

This chain connects TRBV11-2 to TRBJ2-4; 11 bases line up with TRBD2. This CDR3 has 18 amino acids. V shed 1 base, J shed 1 base, and the junction held 6 bases outside the gene matches. Germline V gives CDR1 SGHAT, CDR2 FQNNGV. CDR3 DNA sequence: TGTGCCAGCAGCTTAGCTACTAGCGGGAGCCTGGCCAAAAACATTCAGTACTTC. Translation: CASSLATSGSLAKNIQYF.